One and the same sample provided the 21 T cell receptor beta chains below, sequenced in a study of CD8+CD57+ T cells in acquired aplastic anemia. Patients chosen for sequencing had shown CD8+CD57+ cell expansion by flow cytometry. Investigators profiled TCR beta VDJ and CDR3 from genomic DNA template. MiXCR, run by TCRdb on the reads, gives a single entry per CDR3 protein. The data show 250,000 to 350,000 distinct CDR3 sequences, 45% to 65% seen once. Sequencing used sorted CD4+, CD8+, or CD8+CD57+ T cells (not recorded which) from PBMCs. These receptors were taken from a human donor with aplastic anemia.

This clonotype was seen at least ten times. The V call is TRBV12-3 or TRBV12-4, the J call TRBJ1-2; no clear D gene. The CDR3 runs to 12 residues. Trimming cost V 3 bases and J 1 base, with 3 bases left between them. This CDR3 reads CASSLGNYGYTF. CDR3 sequence (DNA): TGTGCCAGCAGTTTGGGTAACTATGGCTACACCTTC.

This clonotype was seen a handful of times. This chain links TRBV18 with TRBJ1-5; unclear D gene. The CDR3 contains 16 residues. Germline CDR1 KGHSH, CDR2 LQKENI. Deletions cut 1 base from V and 0 bases from J, with 10 bases between. The CDR3 region is CASSPQAVDSNQPQHF. The CDR3 DNA reads as TGTGCCAGCTCACCACAGGCAGTAGATAGCAATCAGCCCCAGCATTTT.

For this clonotype: At one end, the junction sequence differs from germline, possibly due to a read error. The chain has TRBV15 and TRBJ2-7, with D perhaps matching TRBD1 or TRBD2 (5 bases each). CDR3 size: 13 residues. CDR1 and CDR2 (germline): LNHNV, YYDKDF (reference sequence). This CDR3 reads CATSRVRDGELYF. As DNA, the CDR3 is TGTGCCACCAGCAGAGTTCGGGACGGGGAGCTGTACTTC.

Concerning this clonotype: This may stem from a read error, because a much larger clone lies one nucleotide away. The chain has TRBV5-1 and TRBJ2-7; 13 nucleotides match TRBD2. J gave up 4 bases and V 4 bases, and 8 bases lay outside the gene matches. Germline assignment: CDR1 SGHRS and CDR2 YFSETQ. The CDR3 has 16 residues. The CDR3 bases are TGCGCCAGCAGCCCGGGACTAGCGGGAAGTAGATACGAGCAGTACTTC. Amino acids: CASSPGLAGSRYEQYF.

This chain joins TRBV20-1 and TRBJ2-7, with TRBD1 identical over 8 bases. V lost 2 bases, J lost 5 bases, and 5 bases stayed unmatched. Germline CDR1 DFQATT, CDR2 SNEGSKA (reference sequence). The CDR3 consists of 13 residues. Here the CDR3 reads CSARRDRGHEQYF. CDR3 bases: TGCAGTGCTAGACGCGACAGGGGCCACGAGCAGTACTTC.

The V gene is TRBV20-1, the J gene TRBJ2-7; D is ambiguous. Between the trimmed V and J ends, which lost 6 bases and 5 bases, there was a span of 14 bases. Germline CDR1 is DFQATT and CDR2 is SNEGSKA (reference sequence). The CDR3 has 12 amino acids. The CDR3 region is CSALRTVDEQYF. The CDR3 nucleotides are TGCAGTGCCTTAAGGACGGTGGACGAGCAGTACTTC.

V is TRBV30 and J is TRBJ1-1; D is perhaps TRBD1 (6 bases). V was shortened by 3 bases and J by 1 base, with 9 bases between the two germline ends. The germline V gene has CDR1 GTSNPN and CDR2 SVGIG (reference sequence). The CDR3 loop spans 13 amino acids. The CDR3 nucleotides read TGTGCCTGGAGCGAACAGGGGAACACTGAAGCTTTCTTT. The encoded protein is CAWSEQGNTEAFF.

This clonotype was counted ten times or more. The chain carries TRBV20-1 and TRBJ2-5; TRBD2 agrees at 7 bases. Germline CDR1 and CDR2: DFQATT and SNEGSKA (reference sequence). Trimming at V came to 5 bases and at J to 2 bases, leaving 11 bases not matched to a gene. The CDR3 length is 15 residues. CDR3 DNA sequence: TGCAGTGCTCAACACCCGGGACTATGGCAAGAGACCCAGTACTTC. Translated, it gives CSAQHPGLWQETQYF.

This chain connects TRBV4-1 to TRBJ2-3; unclear D gene. The CDR3 has 13 amino acids. With 0 bases removed from V and 9 bases from J, the gap between germline ends came to 10 bases. Germline V gene sequence: CDR1 MGHRA, CDR2 YSYEKL. This chain's CDR3 is CASSQDLQSTQYF. The CDR3 coding sequence is TGCGCCAGCAGCCAAGATCTCCAGAGCACGCAGTATTTT.

The rearrangement uses TRBV7-6 and TRBJ2-7, with D possibly being TRBD1 (5 bases). The CDR3 spans 16 residues. Trimming removed 3 bases at V and 4 bases at J, with 19 bases between. Germline values: CDR1 SGHVS, CDR2 FNYEAQ. The CDR3 region has the DNA TGTGCCAGCAGCTTGGCAGGGTCTCCTAATCTATACGAGCAGTACTTC. Translated, it gives CASSLAGSPNLYEQYF.

This clonotype was detected many times. The CDR3 DNA is TGTGCCAGCAGCTTGGGGGGGGCCCTCCAAGAGACCCAGTACTTC. Translating it yields CASSLGGALQETQYF. The chain employs TRBV5-8 and TRBJ2-5; the D gene could be TRBD1 or TRBD2 (6 bases each). Germline CDR1 and CDR2: SGHTS and YDEGEE. Trimming left V 0 bases short and J 1 base short, with 10 bases between. This CDR3 spans 15 amino acids.

The chain is built from TRBV10-3 and TRBJ1-1; 7 nucleotides match TRBD1. The CDR3 contains 11 residues. CDR1 and CDR2 (germline): ENHRY, SYGVKD. V dropped 10 bases and J dropped 13; count of bases not matched to a gene: 12. CDR3 loop: CASSRRGTVFF. The DNA for the CDR3 is TGTGCCAGCAGCCGCAGGGGGACGGTTTTCTTT.

This clonotype appeared once. The conserved closing phenylalanine or tryptophan is absent in this CDR3, likely reflecting a read error. V is TRBV19 and J is TRBJ1-6, with 7 positions matching TRBD1. The germline V gene has CDR1 LNHDA and CDR2 SQIVND (reference sequence). J gave up 8 bases and V 5 bases, and 9 bases lay outside the gene matches. This CDR3 has 15 amino acids. CDR3 sequence (DNA): TGTGCCAGTAGTTCCCGACAGGGAGCTTATTCACCCCTCCACTCT. It is translated as CASSSRQGAYSPLHS.

This clonotype has more than one count but fewer than ten. This sequence joins TRBV27 and TRBJ1-4; 8 bases match TRBD1. The CDR3 has 14 amino acids. The germline CDR1 and CDR2 sequences are MNHEY and SMNVEV (reference sequence). The V segment lost 5 bases and the J segment 3 bases; nucleotides outside the gene matches: 2. CDR3 bases: TGTGCCAGCAGTAGGGACAGGCCTAATGAAAAACTGTTTTTT. It yields the protein CASSRDRPNEKLFF.

This clonotype has only a few counts. This sequence joins TRBV11-3 and TRBJ2-1; 7 bases match TRBD2. CDR1 SGHNT and CDR2 YENEEA come from the germline V gene. CDR3 length: 15 amino acids. The V gene end was trimmed by 3 bases and the J gene end by 2 bases; junction bases not matched to a gene: 4. The CDR3 is CASSLGGAAYNEQFF. The CDR3 bases are TGTGCCAGCAGCTTGGGAGGGGCGGCCTACAATGAGCAGTTCTTC.

This clonotype was recorded once. The V call is TRBV7-9, the J call TRBJ2-1; weak D call: TRBD1 (6 bases). The V gene lost 3 bases and the J gene lost 5 bases, with 23 bases spanning the gap. CDR1 is SEHNR and CDR2 is FQNEAQ in the germline V gene (reference sequence). The CDR3 covers 18 residues. The CDR3 region has the DNA TGTGCCAGCAGCTTGCCCTGGACAGATCTTTCTGTCCACAATGAGCAGTTCTTC. It codes for CASSLPWTDLSVHNEQFF.

This clonotype was detected many times. V and J are TRBV25-1 and TRBJ2-7; the match to TRBD1 covers 10 bases. CDR3 length equals 14 residues. In germline, CDR1 is MGHDK, CDR2 SYGVNS. V dropped 6 bases and J dropped 2; count of bases not matched to a gene: 4. The CDR3, as DNA: TGTGCCAGCAGATATGGACAGGGGGCCTACGAGCAGTACTTC. As protein: CASRYGQGAYEQYF.

The table lists this clonotype with a few counts. The J gene is TRBJ2-1, the V gene TRBV10-1; D is possibly TRBD2 (6 bases). The V end lost 0 bases, the J end lost 5 bases, and 20 bases lay between the germline ends. The length of the CDR3 is 18 residues. Germline-derived CDR1 and CDR2 are WNHNN and SYGVQD (reference sequence). CDR3 DNA: TGCGCCAGCAGTGAGTCCGGGCCTAGCGCCCCGCTGAACAATGAGCAGTTCTTC. Protein sequence: CASSESGPSAPLNNEQFF.

This chain connects TRBV2 to TRBJ2-7, with D possibly being TRBD2 (6 bases). V gave up 6 bases and J gave up 1 base, with 7 bases separating them. This CDR3 is built from 12 residues. The germline CDR1 and CDR2 sequences are SNHLY and FYNNEI. CDR3 DNA: TGTGCCAGCAGGGAGGGTTCCTACGAGCAGTACTTC. This sequence encodes CASREGSYEQYF.

The chain links TRBV5-1 to TRBJ1-4; weak D call: TRBD1 (6 bases). The V gene lost 4 bases and the J gene lost 8 bases, with 12 bases spanning the gap. Germline V gene data show CDR1 as SGHRS and CDR2 as YFSETQ. CDR3 size: 13 residues. CDR3 bases: TGCGCCAGCAGCACGGGACATCAGGAAAAACTGTTTTTT. Translated, it gives CASSTGHQEKLFF.

The CDR3: CAISESGLAEGLYPYEQYF. CDR3 coding DNA: TGTGCCATCAGTGAGTCCGGACTAGCGGAAGGTCTCTATCCCTACGAGCAGTACTTC. The chain links TRBV10-3 to TRBJ2-7; 10 bases are a match to TRBD2. The CDR3 sequence is 19 residues long. The germline CDR1 and CDR2 sequences are ENHRY and SYGVKD. Germline trimming cut 0 bases from V and 2 bases from J; bases unmatched to any gene: 13.